Below, 22 T cell receptor beta chains from the same sample are listed, as sequenced in a study of T cells in Graves' hyperthyroidism and ophthalmopathy. TCR beta CDR3 regions were amplified from RNA. When the TCR CDR3 underwent first-round RT-PCR, the HTBI primer set was used. TCRdb itself ran the multiplex PCR reads through MiXCR, one entry per CDR3 protein. Here the sample spans roughly 380,000 distinct CDR3 sequences, about 19% being singletons. What was sequenced was blood. The receptors here all came from a woman younger than 30 with Graves' hyperthyroidism.

This clonotype has a count of ten or more. The chain employs TRBV20-1 and TRBJ1-1; D is ambiguous. V lost 1 base and J lost 1, with 1 base in between. Germline CDR1 DFQATT, CDR2 SNEGSKA (reference sequence). The CDR3 runs to 11 residues. The CDR3 DNA sequence: TGCAGTGCTAGAGCGAACACTGAAGCTTTCTTT. Encoded protein: CSARANTEAFF.

This clonotype was picked up many times. The chain has TRBV12-3 or TRBV12-4 and TRBJ1-1; D ambiguous. This CDR3 is 13 amino acids long. The V end lost 7 bases, the J end lost 2 bases, and 11 bases lay between the germline ends. The CDR3 nucleotides read TGTGCCAGCACCCTCAGAGGTAACACTGAAGCTTTCTTT. Residues: CASTLRGNTEAFF.

This clonotype was counted between two and nine times. This chain connects TRBV18 to TRBJ1-2; 8 bases are shared with TRBD1. V lost 2 bases to trimming and J lost 6 bases; unmatched junction nucleotides: 8. The length of the CDR3 is 15 residues. Germline V gene data show CDR1 as KGHSH and CDR2 as LQKENI. The CDR3 here is CASSPGTGGFDGYTF. The DNA of the CDR3 is TGTGCCAGCTCACCAGGGACAGGCGGGTTTGATGGCTACACCTTC.

In its sample, this clonotype was seen many times. A much larger clone lies one base from this, so it may be a read error. This sequence joins TRBV20-1 and TRBJ1-1; no definite D call. V gave up 3 bases and J gave up 10 bases, with 15 bases separating them. The CDR3 is 12 residues long. From germline, CDR1 is DFQATT and CDR2 SNEGSKA (reference sequence). CDR3 region: CSASQSSKGAFF. The CDR3 DNA reads as TGCAGTGCTAGCCAGTCGAGCAAAGGAGCTTTCTTT.

The table lists this clonotype with many counts. The chain joins TRBV5-1 to TRBJ1-1; D is perhaps TRBD1 (5 bases). The CDR3 has 13 residues. V gave up 1 base and J gave up 12 bases, with 16 bases separating them. The germline CDR1 and CDR2 sequences are SGHRS and YFSETQ. The CDR3 sequence: CASSLLGPKRTFF. For the CDR3, the DNA is TGCGCCAGCAGCTTGTTGGGGCCCAAAAGGACTTTCTTT. The full variable domain, completed using reference TRBV5-1 and TRBJ1-1, is KAGVTQTPRYLIKTRGQQVTLSCSPISGHRSVSWYQQTPGQGLQFLFEYFSETQRNKGNFPGRFSGRQFSNSRSEMNVSTLELGDSALYLCASSLLGPKRTFFGQGTRLTVV.

The sample holds a few counts of this clonotype. This chain joins TRBV4-1 and TRBJ2-4; either TRBD1 or TRBD2 may fit D (6 bases each). V was pared by 4 bases and J by 1 base, with 14 bases between. The CDR3 is made up of 16 amino acids. The V gene's germline CDR1 is MGHRA and CDR2 YSYEKL. The CDR3 sequence is CASSPGGIAAKNIQYF. The CDR3 DNA reads as TGCGCCAGCAGCCCCGGGGGCATCGCGGCCAAAAACATTCAGTACTTC.

This clonotype came up many times. The chain is built from TRBV5-1 and TRBJ2-7; D remains unclear. CDR3 length equals 15 residues. Germline CDR1 is SGHRS and CDR2 is YFSETQ. Trimming shortened V by 0 bases and J by 2 bases, and 12 bases separated the two germline ends. DNA of the CDR3: TGCGCCAGCAGCTTGGGAGTCGGGCGGACCTACGAGCAGTACTTC. Its translation is CASSLGVGRTYEQYF.

This clonotype was seen repeatedly, ten times or more. The chain has TRBV2 and TRBJ2-2; D might be TRBD1 or TRBD2, each matching 6 bases. CDR1 is SNHLY and CDR2 is FYNNEI in the germline V gene. CDR3 length equals 13 residues. Trimming removed 4 bases from V and 6 bases from J, with 9 bases in between. This CDR3 is CASSVEGAGELFF. The CDR3 DNA reads as TGTGCCAGCAGTGTGGAGGGGGCCGGGGAGCTGTTTTTT.

The sample holds a few counts of this clonotype. The chain recombines TRBV3-1 with TRBJ2-5, with a possible D match to TRBD2 (6 bases). This CDR3 contains 15 residues. From germline, CDR1 is LGHDT and CDR2 YNNKEL (reference sequence). Trimming shortened V by 2 bases and J by 1 base, and 11 bases separated the two germline ends. Here the CDR3 reads CASSQYAGLQETQYF. The CDR3 DNA reads TGTGCCAGCAGCCAATATGCGGGGCTCCAAGAGACCCAGTACTTC.

This clonotype has a count of ten or more. The rearrangement uses TRBV11-3 and TRBJ1-2; the match to TRBD1 covers 7 bases. Germline values: CDR1 SGHNT, CDR2 YENEEA. The V segment lost 3 bases and the J segment 2 bases; nucleotides outside the gene matches: 9. The CDR3 consists of 16 residues. This CDR3 reads CASSLSGRQGNYGYTF. In nucleotides, the CDR3 is TGTGCCAGCAGCTTGAGTGGACGACAGGGAAACTATGGCTACACCTTC.

This chain uses TRBV25-1 with TRBJ1-1; TRBD1 might be the D (6 bases). Germline-derived CDR1 and CDR2 are MGHDK and SYGVNS. Trimming left V 4 bases short and J 3 bases short, with 12 bases between. This CDR3 comprises 14 residues. As DNA, the CDR3 is TGTGCCAGCAGTGTGGGGGCGAAGTACACTGAAGCTTTCTTT. Translating gives CASSVGAKYTEAFF.

The table lists this clonotype with a few counts. This chain connects TRBV18 to TRBJ2-5; 7 bases match TRBD2. V lost 5 bases to trimming and J lost 5 bases; unmatched junction nucleotides: 14. The germline V gene has CDR1 KGHSH and CDR2 LQKENI. The CDR3 sequence is 16 residues long. CDR3 amino acids: CASSSNGPRGGETQYF. The CDR3 nucleotides are TGTGCCAGCTCATCCAACGGGCCAAGGGGAGGGGAGACCCAGTACTTC.

This clonotype appeared many times. CDR3 amino acids: CASTAGLTEAFF. DNA of the CDR3: TGTGCCAGCACAGCCGGGCTAACTGAAGCTTTCTTT. This sequence joins TRBV6-1 and TRBJ1-1; D not resolved. The V end lost 7 bases, the J end lost 5 bases, and 11 bases lay between the germline ends. CDR3 length equals 12 residues. Germline V gene sequence: CDR1 MNHNS, CDR2 SASEGT.

The table lists this clonotype with many counts. The V gene is TRBV20-1, the J gene TRBJ2-7; D gene ambiguous. This CDR3 has 15 residues. Germline V gene sequence: CDR1 DFQATT, CDR2 SNEGSKA (reference sequence). The V end was cut by 0 bases, the J end by 3 bases, with 15 bases between. This chain's CDR3 is CSAREVQRIFYEQYF. As DNA, the CDR3 is TGCAGTGCTAGAGAGGTTCAAAGGATTTTCTACGAGCAGTACTTC.

This clonotype was detected ten times or more. The V call is TRBV19, the J call TRBJ1-5; no clear D. This CDR3 comprises 12 residues. CDR1 LNHDA and CDR2 SQIVND come from the germline V gene (reference sequence). V was shortened by 4 bases and J by 4 bases, with 5 bases between the two germline ends. DNA for the CDR3: TGTGCCAGTAGTAGCCAAAATCAGCCCCAGCATTTT. As protein: CASSSQNQPQHF.

This clonotype was seen at least ten times. The J gene is TRBJ2-7, the V gene TRBV12-3 or TRBV12-4; the D gene is possibly TRBD1 (5 bases). V dropped 5 bases and J dropped 1 base, with 12 bases sitting between them. This CDR3 is built from 14 residues. In DNA form, the CDR3 reads TGTGCCAGCAGTCCCTACAGGCGATCCTACGAGCAGTACTTC. The encoded protein is CASSPYRRSYEQYF.

This chain joins TRBV5-1 and TRBJ1-6; tentative D call: TRBD1 (6 bases). Trimming removed 5 bases at V and 3 bases at J, with 15 bases between. Germline V gives CDR1 SGHRS, CDR2 YFSETQ. This CDR3 contains 16 residues. The CDR3 reads CASSLIAGVYNSPLHF. The CDR3 region has the DNA TGCGCCAGCAGTTTGATTGCAGGGGTCTATAATTCACCCCTCCACTTT.

This clonotype has ten or more counts. The chain recombines TRBV6-4 with TRBJ2-4; D gene ambiguous. This CDR3 is 10 amino acids long. Germline-derived CDR1 and CDR2 are MRHNA and SNTAGT. V gave up 8 bases and J gave up 10 bases, with 9 bases separating them. CDR3 coding DNA: TGTGCCAGCCCTGACCCGATTCAGTACTTC. Residues: CASPDPIQYF.

This clonotype appeared many times. The J gene is TRBJ1-2, the V gene TRBV4-1; TRBD1 matches 9 bases. The CDR3 covers 14 residues. CDR1 and CDR2 from the germline V gene are MGHRA and YSYEKL. V was pared by 2 bases and J by 4 bases, with 2 bases of the junction left unmatched. CDR3 nucleotides: TGCGCCAGCAGCCAACCGACAGGGGGCTATGGCTACACCTTC. Protein product: CASSQPTGGYGYTF.

The chain is built from TRBV20-1 and TRBJ2-7, with D maybe TRBD1 (7 bases). Trimming shortened V by 8 bases and J by 4 bases, and 21 bases separated the two germline ends. The CDR3 contains 14 residues. The germline CDR1 and CDR2 sequences are DFQATT and SNEGSKA (reference sequence). The CDR3 DNA is TGCAGTCCCCTCCCGCGGGACAGAGCATACGAGCAGTACTTC. This encodes CSPLPRDRAYEQYF.

This clonotype showed up many times. The chain employs TRBV10-3 and TRBJ2-2; D is perhaps TRBD2 (5 bases). V lost 4 bases and J 5 bases, leaving 8 bases between the germline ends. Germline V gives CDR1 ENHRY, CDR2 SYGVKD. This CDR3 has 13 residues. The DNA of the CDR3 is TGTGCCATCAGTGGAGGACTTACCGGGGAGCTGTTTTTT. Protein product: CAISGGLTGELFF.

This clonotype was recorded at least ten times. J is TRBJ1-1 and V is TRBV20-1, with a possible D match to TRBD1 (6 bases). Trimming took off 1 base at V and 6 bases at J, with 6 bases between the two ends. This CDR3 is 11 amino acids long. The V gene's germline CDR1 is DFQATT and CDR2 SNEGSKA (reference sequence). The CDR3 nucleotides read TGCAGTGCTAGAGGGGGGCCTGAAGCTTTCTTT. It encodes CSARGGPEAFF.